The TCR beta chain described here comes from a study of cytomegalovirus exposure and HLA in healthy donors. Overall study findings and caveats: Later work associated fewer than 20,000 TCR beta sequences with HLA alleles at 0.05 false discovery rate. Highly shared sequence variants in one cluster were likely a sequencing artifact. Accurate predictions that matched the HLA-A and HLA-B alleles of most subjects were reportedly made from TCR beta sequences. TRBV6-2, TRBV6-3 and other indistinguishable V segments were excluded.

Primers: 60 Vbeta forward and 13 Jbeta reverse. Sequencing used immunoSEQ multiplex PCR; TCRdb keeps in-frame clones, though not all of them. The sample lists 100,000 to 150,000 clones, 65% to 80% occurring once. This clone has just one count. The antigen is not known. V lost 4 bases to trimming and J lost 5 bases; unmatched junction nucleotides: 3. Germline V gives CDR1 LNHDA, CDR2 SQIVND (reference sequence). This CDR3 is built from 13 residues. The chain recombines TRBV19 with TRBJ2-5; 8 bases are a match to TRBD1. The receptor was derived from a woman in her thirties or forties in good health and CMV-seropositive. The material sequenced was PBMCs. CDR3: CASSTWTGETQYF. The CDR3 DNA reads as TGTGCCAGTAGTACCTGGACAGGGGAGACCCAGTACTTC.